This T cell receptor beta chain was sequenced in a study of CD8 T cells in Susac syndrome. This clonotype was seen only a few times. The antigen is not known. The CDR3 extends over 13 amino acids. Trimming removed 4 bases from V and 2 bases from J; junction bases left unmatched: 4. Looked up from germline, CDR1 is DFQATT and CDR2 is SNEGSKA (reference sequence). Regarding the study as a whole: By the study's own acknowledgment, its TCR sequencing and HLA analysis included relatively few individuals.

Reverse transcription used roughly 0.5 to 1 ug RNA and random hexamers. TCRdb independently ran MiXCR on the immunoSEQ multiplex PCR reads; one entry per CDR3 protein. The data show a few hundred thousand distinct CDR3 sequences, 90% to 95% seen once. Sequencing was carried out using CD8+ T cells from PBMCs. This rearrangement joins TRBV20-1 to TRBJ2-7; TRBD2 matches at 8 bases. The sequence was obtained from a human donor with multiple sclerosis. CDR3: CSATSGLTYEQYF. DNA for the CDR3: TGCAGTGCTACTAGCGGGCTTACCTACGAGCAGTACTTC.